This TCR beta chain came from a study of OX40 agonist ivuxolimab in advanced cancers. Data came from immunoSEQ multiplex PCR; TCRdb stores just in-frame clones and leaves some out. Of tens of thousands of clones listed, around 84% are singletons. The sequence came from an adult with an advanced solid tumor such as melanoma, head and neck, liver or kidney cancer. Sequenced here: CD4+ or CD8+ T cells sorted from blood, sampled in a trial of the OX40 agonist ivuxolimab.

DNA of the CDR3: TGTGCCAGCAGTCCCGACAGGGTTTTGAACACTGAAGCTTTCTTT. This sequence encodes CASSPDRVLNTEAFF. The chain links TRBV7-9 to TRBJ1-1, with 7 bases fitting TRBD1. V was pared by 6 bases and J by 0 bases, with 7 bases of the junction left unmatched. This CDR3 contains 15 residues. Germline V CDR1 and CDR2: SEHNR, FQNEAQ (reference sequence).